This is a list of T cell receptor beta chains from one sample in a study of monozygotic twins with cystic fibrosis. Produced via immunoSEQ multiplex PCR; TCRdb's table is partial and in-frame only. The sample includes around 25,000 clones, approximately 90% seen only once; the top ten take approximately 0.3%. The sample consisted of blood. Receptor source: a girl under 10 years old with cystic fibrosis. CDR3s include the opening cysteine and the closing phenylalanine or tryptophan. A D gene is named only where the DNA matches it firmly. A row's size may be missing; if present it is once, few, many or a size class.

clone size: .
J gene: TRBJ2-3
V gene: TRBV30
D gene: .
CDR3 DNA: TGTGCCTCAAGTCCCCCAACAGATACGCAGTATTTT
CDR3 protein: CASSPPTDTQYF

clone size: .
J gene: TRBJ1-6
V gene: TRBV4-3
D gene: .
CDR3 DNA: TGCGCCAGCAGCCAAGATGGGGGCTCTGGGAATTCACCCCTCCACTTT
CDR3 protein: CASSQDGGSGNSPLHF

clone size: .
J gene: TRBJ1-6
V gene: TRBV5-8
D gene: .
CDR3 DNA: TGTGCCAGCAGCTTCCGCCTAAGTTCACCCCTCCACTTT
CDR3 protein: CASSFRLSSPLHF

clone size: few
J gene: TRBJ2-6
V gene: TRBV7-6
D gene: .
CDR3 DNA: TGTGCCAGCAGCTTAGGAGACTCTGGGGCCAACGTCCTGACTTTC
CDR3 protein: CASSLGDSGANVLTF

clone size: .
J gene: TRBJ2-7
V gene: TRBV7-6
D gene: .
CDR3 DNA: TGTGCCAGCAGCTTATACTCCAGCGACGGTCTCTACGAGCAGTACTTC
CDR3 protein: CASSLYSSDGLYEQYF

clone size: once
J gene: TRBJ1-5
V gene: TRBV18
D gene: .
CDR3 DNA: TGTGCCAGCTCACCCCCGGATAGCAATCAGCCCCAGCATTTT
CDR3 protein: CASSPPDSNQPQHF

clone size: .
J gene: TRBJ1-2
V gene: TRBV29-1
D gene: .
CDR3 DNA: TGCAGCGTTGTTTTGACTTTAGGGGGCTACACCTTC
CDR3 protein: CSVVLTLGGYTF

clone size: .
J gene: TRBJ1-5
V gene: TRBV18
D gene: .
CDR3 DNA: TGTGCCAGCTCACCCACAGGGCTAAGCAATCAGCCCCAGCATTTT
CDR3 protein: CASSPTGLSNQPQHF

clone size: .
J gene: TRBJ1-4
V gene: TRBV7-9
D gene: .
CDR3 DNA: TGTGCCAGCAGCTTAACACAGACTAATGAAAAACTGTTTTTT
CDR3 protein: CASSLTQTNEKLFF

clone size: .
J gene: TRBJ1-2
V gene: TRBV6-6
D gene: .
CDR3 DNA: TGTGCCAGCAGTTATGGGTATGATGGCTACACCTTC
CDR3 protein: CASSYGYDGYTF

clone size: .
J gene: TRBJ2-1
V gene: TRBV12-5
D gene: .
CDR3 DNA: TGTGCTAGTGGTTTGGTCATCCTCAGAGGGGAGAACAATGAGCAGTTCTTC
CDR3 protein: CASGLVILRGENNEQFF

clone size: .
J gene: TRBJ1-6
V gene: TRBV19
D gene: TRBD1
CDR3 DNA: TGTGCCAGTAGTATACAGGGGGCTGGGAATTCACCCCTCCACTTT
CDR3 protein: CASSIQGAGNSPLHF

clone size: .
J gene: TRBJ1-6
V gene: TRBV9
D gene: .
CDR3 DNA: TGTGCCAGCAGCGCCCGTCTCGGCGGGGTGGCCACGAATTCACCCCTCCACTTT
CDR3 protein: CASSARLGGVATNSPLHF

clone size: .
J gene: TRBJ2-7
V gene: TRBV2
D gene: .
CDR3 DNA: TGTGCCAGCAGTCCAAGCTCCTACGAGCAGTACTTC
CDR3 protein: CASSPSSYEQYF

clone size: .
J gene: TRBJ1-1
V gene: TRBV19
D gene: TRBD1
CDR3 DNA: TGTGCCAGTAGGACGGGACAGGGTTTGAACACTGAAGCTTTCTTT
CDR3 protein: CASRTGQGLNTEAFF

clone size: .
J gene: TRBJ2-6
V gene: TRBV5-4
D gene: .
CDR3 DNA: TGTGCCAGCAGCTTGAAATTCTGGGGGTCTGGGGCCAACGTCCTGACTTTC
CDR3 protein: CASSLKFWGSGANVLTF

clone size: .
J gene: TRBJ2-5
V gene: TRBV10-3
D gene: TRBD1
CDR3 DNA: TGTGCCATCAGTACAAGAGACAGGGGCGAGACCCAGTACTTC
CDR3 protein: CAISTRDRGETQYF

clone size: .
J gene: TRBJ2-3
V gene: TRBV6-5
D gene: .
CDR3 DNA: TGTGCCAGCAGTCCGGAGTATAGCACAGATACGCAGTATTTT
CDR3 protein: CASSPEYSTDTQYF

clone size: .
J gene: TRBJ2-7
V gene: TRBV9
D gene: .
CDR3 DNA: TGTGCCAGCAGCCCCTCTCTGGCGACTAGTTTCACCGTTAACTACGAGCAGTACTTC
CDR3 protein: CASSPSLATSFTVNYEQYF

clone size: .
J gene: TRBJ1-3
V gene: TRBV13
D gene: .
CDR3 DNA: TGTGCCAGCAGCTTGACTGGGCCGGCTGGAAACACCATATATTTT
CDR3 protein: CASSLTGPAGNTIYF

clone size: .
J gene: TRBJ2-3
V gene: TRBV6-5
D gene: .
CDR3 DNA: TGTGCCAGCAGTTACGGGACGGCTCCACCAGATACGCAGTATTTT
CDR3 protein: CASSYGTAPPDTQYF

clone size: .
J gene: TRBJ1-2
V gene: TRBV4-3
D gene: .
CDR3 DNA: TGCGCCAGCAGCCAGGGGGTCTATGGCTACACCTTC
CDR3 protein: CASSQGVYGYTF

clone size: .
J gene: TRBJ1-6
V gene: TRBV7-6
D gene: .
CDR3 DNA: TGTGCCAGCAGCTTAGGGGTGAGTGAGAATTCACCCCTCCACTTT
CDR3 protein: CASSLGVSENSPLHF

clone size: once
J gene: TRBJ2-7
V gene: TRBV4-1
D gene: .
CDR3 DNA: TGCGCCAGCAGCCAAGGGAACAGCCCGGGATACGAGCAGTACTTC
CDR3 protein: CASSQGNSPGYEQYF

clone size: .
J gene: TRBJ2-5
V gene: TRBV6-4
D gene: TRBD1
CDR3 DNA: TGTGCCAGCAGTGACTCCCCGGGACAGGGGAGGGAGACCCAGTACTTC
CDR3 protein: CASSDSPGQGRETQYF

clone size: .
J gene: TRBJ2-3
V gene: TRBV6-6
D gene: .
CDR3 DNA: TGTGCCAGCAGTTTAACCACAGATACGCAGTATTTT
CDR3 protein: CASSLTTDTQYF

clone size: .
J gene: TRBJ2-7
V gene: TRBV27
D gene: .
CDR3 DNA: TGTGCCAGAAGAACCGTACGAATAGGCCGTAAATCCGAGCAGTACTTC
CDR3 protein: CARRTVRIGRKSEQYF

clone size: once
J gene: TRBJ1-3
V gene: TRBV5-6
D gene: TRBD1
CDR3 DNA: TGTGCCAGCAGCACAGGGGTAAGTGGAAACACCATATATTTT
CDR3 protein: CASSTGVSGNTIYF

clone size: .
J gene: TRBJ1-1
V gene: TRBV19
D gene: .
CDR3 DNA: TGTGCCAGTGGACTCCTCGACACTGAAGCTTTCTTT
CDR3 protein: CASGLLDTEAFF

clone size: .
J gene: TRBJ1-2
V gene: TRBV6-5
D gene: .
CDR3 DNA: TGTGCCAGCAGTTACGACCGGGACGGATACTATGGCTACACCTTC
CDR3 protein: CASSYDRDGYYGYTF

clone size: .
J gene: TRBJ2-3
V gene: TRBV10-1
D gene: .
CDR3 DNA: TGCGCCAGCAGTGGGCTTACGCAGTATTTT
CDR3 protein: CASSGLTQYF

clone size: .
J gene: TRBJ1-2
V gene: TRBV27
D gene: .
CDR3 DNA: TGTGCCAGCAGTTTTAGAGCTAACTATGGCTACACCTTC
CDR3 protein: CASSFRANYGYTF

clone size: .
J gene: TRBJ1-2
V gene: TRBV6-1
D gene: .
CDR3 DNA: TGTGCCAGCAGTGAAGGGGAGCGGATGAGCTACACCTTC
CDR3 protein: CASSEGERMSYTF

clone size: .
J gene: TRBJ1-2
V gene: TRBV4-3
D gene: TRBD1
CDR3 DNA: TGCGCCAGCAGCCAGACAGGGGGAGAACGGTATGGCTACACCTTC
CDR3 protein: CASSQTGGERYGYTF

clone size: .
J gene: TRBJ1-1
V gene: TRBV7-9
D gene: TRBD1
CDR3 DNA: TGTGCCAGCAGCTCCGGGACAGGGGTCTACGAACGCCCGGAGAGTGCTTTCTTT
CDR3 protein: CASSSGTGVYERPESAFF

clone size: few
J gene: TRBJ1-1
V gene: TRBV9
D gene: .
CDR3 DNA: TGTGCCAGCAGCGAAAACAGGGAGGTCACTGAAGCTTTCTTT
CDR3 protein: CASSENREVTEAFF

clone size: few
J gene: TRBJ1-1
V gene: TRBV28
D gene: .
CDR3 DNA: TGTGCCAGCAGTTGGAACGGGAACACTGAAGCTTTCTTT
CDR3 protein: CASSWNGNTEAFF

clone size: .
J gene: TRBJ1-2
V gene: TRBV9
D gene: .
CDR3 DNA: TGTGCCAGCAGCGCTTTTATGACAGATAACTATGGCTACACCTTC
CDR3 protein: CASSAFMTDNYGYTF

clone size: once
J gene: TRBJ2-5
V gene: TRBV25-1
D gene: .
CDR3 DNA: TGTGCCAGCAGCGGGGTTCAAGAGACCCAGTACTTC
CDR3 protein: CASSGVQETQYF

clone size: .
J gene: TRBJ1-3
V gene: TRBV7-9
D gene: .
CDR3 DNA: TGTGCCAGCAGGCGAGCAGCGGGTGGAAACACCATATATTTT
CDR3 protein: CASRRAAGGNTIYF

clone size: .
J gene: TRBJ2-7
V gene: TRBV6-6
D gene: .
CDR3 DNA: TGTGCCAGCAGTTACCCGGTGCAGTTTTACTACGAGCAGTACTTC
CDR3 protein: CASSYPVQFYYEQYF

clone size: .
J gene: TRBJ2-3
V gene: TRBV9
D gene: TRBD1
CDR3 DNA: TGTGCCAGCAGCGGACGGGACAGGGAAAAGGGTGGTTGGTCATTGGGCACAGATACGCAGTATTTT
CDR3 protein: CASSGRDREKGGWSLGTDTQYF

clone size: .
J gene: TRBJ2-3
V gene: TRBV5-1
D gene: TRBD2
CDR3 DNA: TGCGCCAGCAGCATTGATAGCGGGGGGATCACAGATACGCAGTATTTT
CDR3 protein: CASSIDSGGITDTQYF

clone size: .
J gene: TRBJ2-4
V gene: TRBV4-3
D gene: .
CDR3 DNA: TGCGCCAGCAGCCAAGCTTCGGGGGGCCTAGCCAAAAACATTCAGTACTTC
CDR3 protein: CASSQASGGLAKNIQYF

clone size: .
J gene: TRBJ1-6
V gene: TRBV7-9
D gene: .
CDR3 DNA: TGTGCCAGCAGCTTAGCCATGGGGCGTTCACCCCTCCACTTT
CDR3 protein: CASSLAMGRSPLHF

clone size: .
J gene: TRBJ2-2
V gene: TRBV7-2
D gene: .
CDR3 DNA: TGTGCCAGCAGCTTATCGGGGCAGGGGCCTATCACCGGGGAGCTGTTTTTT
CDR3 protein: CASSLSGQGPITGELFF

clone size: .
J gene: TRBJ1-2
V gene: TRBV7-8
D gene: .
CDR3 DNA: TGTGCCAGCAGCTTAGCGGGGACCCAGCTCTACGGCTACACCTTC
CDR3 protein: CASSLAGTQLYGYTF

clone size: .
J gene: TRBJ1-1
V gene: TRBV6-5
D gene: .
CDR3 DNA: TGTGCCACACAGTTCGGACGGGGCTGGGGGACTGAAGCTTTCTTT
CDR3 protein: CATQFGRGWGTEAFF

clone size: .
J gene: TRBJ2-3
V gene: TRBV2
D gene: .
CDR3 DNA: TGTGCCAGCAGTGCCAGAGAGGTCCTCTTTAGCACAGATACGCAGTATTTT
CDR3 protein: CASSAREVLFSTDTQYF

clone size: .
J gene: TRBJ1-1
V gene: TRBV11-2
D gene: .
CDR3 DNA: TGTGCCAGCAGCTTAGGCCGTTTTAACACTGAAGCTTTCTTT
CDR3 protein: CASSLGRFNTEAFF

clone size: .
J gene: TRBJ2-5
V gene: TRBV30
D gene: TRBD1
CDR3 DNA: TGTGCCTGGAGTGGTCTGGGACAGGAGCAAAAGACCCAGTACTTC
CDR3 protein: CAWSGLGQEQKTQYF

clone size: .
J gene: TRBJ2-2
V gene: TRBV29-1
D gene: .
CDR3 DNA: TGCAGCGTCGACGGGCCTACCGGGGAGCTGTTTTTT
CDR3 protein: CSVDGPTGELFF

clone size: .
J gene: TRBJ1-4
V gene: TRBV5-1
D gene: .
CDR3 DNA: TGCGCCAGCAGCCCCAGGTCCACAACTAATGAAAAACTGTTTTTT
CDR3 protein: CASSPRSTTNEKLFF

clone size: .
J gene: TRBJ1-4
V gene: TRBV9
D gene: TRBD1
CDR3 DNA: TGTGCCAGCAGCGTCGGCGGGACAGGGGTCCCAAATGAAAAACTGTTTTTT
CDR3 protein: CASSVGGTGVPNEKLFF

clone size: .
J gene: TRBJ1-6
V gene: TRBV6-6
D gene: .
CDR3 DNA: TGTGCCAGCAGTTATGGTGGGATAGGAAGTTCACCCCTCCACTTT
CDR3 protein: CASSYGGIGSSPLHF

clone size: .
J gene: TRBJ1-4
V gene: TRBV4-3
D gene: .
CDR3 DNA: TGCGCCAGCAGCCAACCGCAGGGGGAAAAACTGTTTTTT
CDR3 protein: CASSQPQGEKLFF

clone size: .
J gene: TRBJ2-5
V gene: TRBV25-1
D gene: .
CDR3 DNA: TGTGCCAGCAGTGAACCCATTACCTTAGGAGAGACCCAGTACTTC
CDR3 protein: CASSEPITLGETQYF

clone size: .
J gene: TRBJ2-7
V gene: TRBV7-9
D gene: TRBD2
CDR3 DNA: TGTGCCAGCAGCTTAAACCTCCCGGGGGGGAACTACGAGCAGTACTTC
CDR3 protein: CASSLNLPGGNYEQYF